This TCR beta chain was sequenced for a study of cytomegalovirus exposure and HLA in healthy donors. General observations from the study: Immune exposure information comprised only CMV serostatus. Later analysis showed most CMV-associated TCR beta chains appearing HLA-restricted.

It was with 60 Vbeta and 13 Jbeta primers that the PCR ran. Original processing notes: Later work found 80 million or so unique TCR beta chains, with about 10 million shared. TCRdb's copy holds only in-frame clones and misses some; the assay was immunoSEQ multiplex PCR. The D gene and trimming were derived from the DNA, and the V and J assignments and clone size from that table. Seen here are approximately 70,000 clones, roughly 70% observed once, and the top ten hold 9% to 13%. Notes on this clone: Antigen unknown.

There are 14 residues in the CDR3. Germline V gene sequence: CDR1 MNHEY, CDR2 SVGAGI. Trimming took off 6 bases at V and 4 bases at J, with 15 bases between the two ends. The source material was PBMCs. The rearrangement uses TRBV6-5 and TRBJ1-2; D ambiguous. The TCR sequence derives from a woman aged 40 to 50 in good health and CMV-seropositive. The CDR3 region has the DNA TGTGCCAGCAGCCGTGACATTGGTCGCTATGGCTACACCTTC. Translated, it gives CASSRDIGRYGYTF.